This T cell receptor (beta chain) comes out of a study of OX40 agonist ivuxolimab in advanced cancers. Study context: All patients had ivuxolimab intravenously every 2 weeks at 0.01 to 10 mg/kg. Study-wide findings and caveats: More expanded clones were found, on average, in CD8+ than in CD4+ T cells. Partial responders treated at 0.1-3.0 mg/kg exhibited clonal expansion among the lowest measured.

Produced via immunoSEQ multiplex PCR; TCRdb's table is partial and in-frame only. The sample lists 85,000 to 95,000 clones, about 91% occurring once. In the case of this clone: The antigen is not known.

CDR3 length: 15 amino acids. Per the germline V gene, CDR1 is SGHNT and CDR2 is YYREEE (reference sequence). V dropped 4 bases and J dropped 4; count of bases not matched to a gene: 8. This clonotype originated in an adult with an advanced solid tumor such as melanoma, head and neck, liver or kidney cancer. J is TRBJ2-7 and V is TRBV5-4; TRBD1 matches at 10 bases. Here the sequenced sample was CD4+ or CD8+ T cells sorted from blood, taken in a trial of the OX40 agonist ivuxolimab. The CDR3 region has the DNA TGTGCCAGCAGCCGGGGGACAGGGGTTTTGTACGAGCAGTACTTC. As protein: CASSRGTGVLYEQYF.